These 16 T cell receptor beta chains were all obtained from the same sample, sequenced in a study of CD8+CD57+ T cells in acquired aplastic anemia. The use of genomic DNA as template underpinned the TCR beta VDJ and CDR3 profiling. Using its own MiXCR run on the reads, TCRdb lists one record per CDR3 protein. Altogether around 180,000 distinct CDR3 sequences are present, almost 50% being singletons, with the ten largest covering approximately 13%. All patients picked for sequencing had shown, by flow cytometry, an expansion of CD8+CD57+ cells. Sequenced input: sorted CD4+, CD8+, or CD8+CD57+ T cells (not recorded which) from PBMCs. These receptors were taken from a human donor with aplastic anemia.

This clonotype occurred many times. The rearrangement links TRBV6-1 to TRBJ1-4; the D gene is possibly TRBD1 (5 bases). Trimming cost V 6 bases and J 8 bases, with 13 bases left between them. The CDR3 has 13 residues. The germline V gene encodes CDR1 MNHNS and CDR2 SASEGT. CDR3: CASRVQGTEKLFF. For the CDR3, the DNA is TGTGCCAGCAGGGTGCAGGGAACCGAAAAACTGTTTTTT.

This chain links TRBV11-2 with TRBJ1-5; perhaps TRBD1 as D (6 bases). Germline CDR1 reads SGHAT; CDR2 reads FQNNGV. The CDR3 is made up of 13 amino acids. V was cut by 6 bases and J by 5 bases, with 11 bases left in between. This CDR3 is CASSLDSYQPQHF. Written as DNA, the CDR3 is TGTGCCAGCAGTTTGGACAGCTATCAGCCCCAGCATTTT.

The chain couples TRBV10-1 to TRBJ1-1; 7 bases fit TRBD1. Germline V lookup: CDR1 WNHNN, CDR2 SYGVQD (reference sequence). CDR3 length: 12 residues. The V and J ends lost 7 bases and 3 bases, in that order; junction bases with no gene match: 2. The CDR3 here is CASNDRDTEAFF. Written as DNA, the CDR3 is TGCGCCAGCAACGACAGGGACACTGAAGCTTTCTTT.

The chain links TRBV25-1 to TRBJ2-5; the D gene is possibly TRBD2 (6 bases). The V end was cut by 2 bases, the J end by 1 base, with 17 bases between. This CDR3 region has 17 residues. Germline V gives CDR1 MGHDK, CDR2 SYGVNS. The CDR3 loop is CASSEPERALIQETQYF. The CDR3 DNA is TGTGCCAGCAGTGAACCCGAGCGGGCTCTAATCCAAGAGACCCAGTACTTC.

This rearrangement joins TRBV5-6 to TRBJ1-1; a weak D match, TRBD1 (5 bases). V was pared by 4 bases and J by 5 bases, with 27 bases between. The germline gives CDR1 SGHDT, CDR2 YYEEEE. The length of the CDR3 is 18 residues. The CDR3 coding sequence is TGTGCCAGCAGCCCCGGCGGGACCACAGGTGCTCGCTGGACTGAAGCTTTCTTT. As protein: CASSPGGTTGARWTEAFF.

J is TRBJ1-2 and V is TRBV27, with unresolved D. The CDR3 is 15 residues long. The germline V gene encodes CDR1 MNHEY and CDR2 SMNVEV (reference sequence). Trimming took off 5 bases at V and 0 bases at J, with 13 bases between the two ends. The CDR3 DNA is TGTGCCAGCAGTGTACGAGGGATCGCTAACTATGGCTACACCTTC. Its protein is CASSVRGIANYGYTF.

The sample holds a few counts of this clonotype. The J gene is TRBJ2-1, the V gene TRBV30; D ambiguous. The CDR3 runs 14 residues. Germline V CDR1 and CDR2: GTSNPN, SVGIG (reference sequence). The ends were cut back, 6 bases at V and 0 bases at J, with 12 bases in the middle. CDR3 sequence reads: CACNGLSSYNEQFF. As DNA, the CDR3 is TGTGCCTGTAACGGCTTGAGCTCCTACAATGAGCAGTTCTTC.

Remarks on this clonotype: This may be a read error: a much more frequent sequence differs by one nucleotide. Given the absence of the conserved phenylalanine or tryptophan at the CDR3 end, a read error is likely. This chain joins TRBV6-1 and TRBJ1-1; D ambiguous. Germline-derived CDR1 and CDR2 are MNHNS and SASEGT. CDR3 size: 12 residues. V shed 3 bases and J shed 10 bases, with 12 bases lying between them. CDR3 residues: CASSDRIVGAFL. The CDR3 nucleotides read TGTGCCAGCAGTGACCGAATTGTAGGAGCTTTCCTT.

This chain joins TRBV20-1 and TRBJ2-7, with 9 positions matching TRBD1. CDR3 length: 15 residues. Per the germline V gene, CDR1 is DFQATT and CDR2 is SNEGSKA (reference sequence). V gave up 5 bases and J gave up 5 bases; unmatched junction bases: 13. Here the CDR3 reads CSASSDRGSGHEQYF. CDR3 bases: TGCAGTGCTTCGTCAGACAGGGGGTCGGGCCACGAGCAGTACTTC.

The chain recombines TRBV25-1 with TRBJ1-4; 9 bases map to TRBD1. The V gene's germline CDR1 is MGHDK and CDR2 SYGVNS. The CDR3 has 16 residues. V dropped 4 bases and J dropped 3; count of bases not matched to a gene: 6. CDR3 nucleotide sequence: TGTGCCAGCAGTGCTACAGGGGGCTCGGCTAATGAAAAACTGTTTTTT. Translation gives CASSATGGSANEKLFF.

V usage is TRBV7-2 and J usage is TRBJ1-4; a weak D match, TRBD1 (5 bases). The V and J ends lost 4 bases and 4 bases respectively, with 13 bases between them. Germline V lookup: CDR1 SGHTA, CDR2 FQGNSA. The CDR3 consists of 15 residues. CDR3 DNA: TGTGCCAGCAGCTACGGACAAGTCATTAATGAAAAACTGTTTTTT. Amino acids: CASSYGQVINEKLFF.

The rearrangement uses TRBV12-3 or TRBV12-4 and TRBJ2-7; no reliable D call. Trimming left V 1 base short and J 3 bases short, with 10 bases between. The CDR3 totals 14 residues. The CDR3 reads CASSLGDTDYEQYF. CDR3 in DNA: TGTGCCAGCAGTTTAGGTGACACCGACTACGAGCAGTACTTC.

At least ten counts were recorded for this clonotype. The chain employs TRBV7-3 and TRBJ2-1; 14 bases map to TRBD2. CDR1 SGHTA and CDR2 FQGTGA come from the germline V gene. Germline trimming cut 4 bases from V and 5 bases from J; bases unmatched to any gene: 1. The CDR3 runs to 15 residues. CDR3 DNA: TGTGCCAGCAGCTCGGGACTAGCGGGGGACAATGAGCAGTTCTTC. This translates into CASSSGLAGDNEQFF.

This clonotype was seen once. The CDR3 region is CASRGGVGYTF. CDR3 DNA: TGTGCCAGCAGGGGGGGCGTTGGCTACACCTTC. V is TRBV2 and J is TRBJ1-2; D is perhaps TRBD1 (6 bases). The V gene's germline CDR1 is SNHLY and CDR2 FYNNEI. CDR3 size: 11 residues. The ends were cut back, 6 bases at V and 7 bases at J, with 9 bases in the middle.

The V gene is TRBV29-1, the J gene TRBJ1-3; D ambiguous. The CDR3 has 11 residues. The germline CDR1 and CDR2 sequences are SQVTM and ANQGSEA. V shed 6 bases and J shed 4 bases, with 7 bases lying between them. In nucleotides, the CDR3 is TGCAGCGTCGACCCGGGAAACACCATATATTTT. Its translation: CSVDPGNTIYF.

This clonotype was counted many times. The chain recombines TRBV10-2 with TRBJ2-1, with a tentative D call TRBD1 (5 bases). Germline-derived CDR1 and CDR2 are WSHSY and SAAADI. V shed 3 bases and J shed 0 bases, with 12 bases lying between them. This CDR3 is built from 16 residues. The CDR3 loop reads CASSDPTAISYNEQFF. CDR3 sequence (DNA): TGCGCCAGCAGTGACCCGACAGCGATCTCCTACAATGAGCAGTTCTTC.